This is a list of T cell receptor beta chains from one sample in a study of blood T cell repertoires in COVID-19. Only in-frame clones appear in the TCRdb table, and some are missing; sequencing was by immunoSEQ multiplex PCR. The data hold about 280,000 clones, with around 88% observed a single time. Sample: PBMCs or T cells enriched from blood (not recorded which). The source of these receptors is a middle-aged woman who had recovered from COVID-19. CDR3s include the opening cysteine and the closing phenylalanine or tryptophan. D genes are given only for firm matches. Not all rows give a size; the values are once, few, many and, for expanded clones, a class.

clone_size: NA; d_call: NA; j_call: TRBJ2-7; v_call: TRBV2; cdr3_aa: CASSFDRSSYEQYF
clone_size: NA; d_call: NA; j_call: TRBJ2-1; v_call: TRBV30; cdr3_aa: CAWSVQGLEQFF
clone_size: once; d_call: NA; j_call: TRBJ1-2; v_call: TRBV18; cdr3_aa: CASSPNRGGFSGYTF
clone_size: NA; d_call: NA; j_call: TRBJ2-3; v_call: TRBV27; cdr3_aa: CASRRQGLTDTQYF
clone_size: NA; d_call: TRBD2; j_call: TRBJ2-5; v_call: TRBV15; cdr3_aa: CATSRAGGETQYF
clone_size: NA; d_call: TRBD2; j_call: TRBJ2-7; v_call: TRBV28; cdr3_aa: CASSRGGEDGEQYF
clone_size: few; d_call: TRBD2; j_call: TRBJ2-1; v_call: TRBV5-5; cdr3_aa: CASSPTSGAYNEQFF
clone_size: NA; d_call: NA; j_call: TRBJ2-3; v_call: TRBV19; cdr3_aa: CATQTRATDTQYF
clone_size: many; d_call: TRBD1; j_call: TRBJ1-4; v_call: TRBV4-3; cdr3_aa: CASSQADRENEKLFF
clone_size: NA; d_call: NA; j_call: TRBJ1-1; v_call: TRBV4-1; cdr3_aa: CASSLTSNTEAFF
clone_size: NA; d_call: TRBD1; j_call: TRBJ1-5; v_call: TRBV6-2/TRBV6-3; cdr3_aa: CASSWTGTGQPQHF
clone_size: NA; d_call: TRBD1; j_call: TRBJ2-2; v_call: TRBV28; cdr3_aa: CASSAHRGRVTGELFF
clone_size: NA; d_call: NA; j_call: TRBJ2-1; v_call: TRBV10-1; cdr3_aa: CASSEFRAGKAYNEQFF
clone_size: NA; d_call: NA; j_call: TRBJ2-6; v_call: TRBV7-3; cdr3_aa: CASSLSRSGANVLTF
clone_size: NA; d_call: TRBD1; j_call: TRBJ1-2; v_call: TRBV29-1; cdr3_aa: CSVQGALGYTF
clone_size: NA; d_call: TRBD1; j_call: TRBJ2-2; v_call: TRBV10-3; cdr3_aa: CAISGGTAGGELFF
clone_size: NA; d_call: TRBD1; j_call: TRBJ1-4; v_call: TRBV10-2; cdr3_aa: CASSDRTGPNEKLFF
clone_size: NA; d_call: NA; j_call: TRBJ1-4; v_call: TRBV2; cdr3_aa: CASREAGAGREKLFF
clone_size: NA; d_call: NA; j_call: TRBJ1-4; v_call: TRBV7-2; cdr3_aa: CASSLSLNEKLFF
clone_size: NA; d_call: TRBD1; j_call: TRBJ2-7; v_call: TRBV27; cdr3_aa: CASSRDRRNEQYF
clone_size: NA; d_call: TRBD2; j_call: TRBJ2-7; v_call: TRBV7-2; cdr3_aa: CASSLGTSGRRYEQYF
clone_size: NA; d_call: NA; j_call: TRBJ1-6; v_call: TRBV28; cdr3_aa: CASRRGSYNSPLHF
clone_size: NA; d_call: TRBD1; j_call: TRBJ1-2; v_call: TRBV7-3; cdr3_aa: CASSPKGGDDGYTF
clone_size: NA; d_call: TRBD1; j_call: TRBJ2-2; v_call: TRBV25-1; cdr3_aa: CASSDRQGTGELFF
clone_size: NA; d_call: TRBD1; j_call: TRBJ1-2; v_call: TRBV6-5; cdr3_aa: CASSYTYRGNSGYIF
clone_size: NA; d_call: TRBD1; j_call: TRBJ1-1; v_call: TRBV27; cdr3_aa: CASSYGTGRSTEAFF
clone_size: NA; d_call: TRBD1; j_call: TRBJ1-6; v_call: TRBV27; cdr3_aa: CASSRQGVGSPLHF
clone_size: NA; d_call: NA; j_call: TRBJ2-1; v_call: TRBV4-3; cdr3_aa: CASSQDLRGNEQFF
clone_size: NA; d_call: TRBD2; j_call: TRBJ2-3; v_call: TRBV9; cdr3_aa: CASSLIGLAGDTDTQYF
clone_size: NA; d_call: NA; j_call: TRBJ1-2; v_call: TRBV3-1/TRBV3-2; cdr3_aa: CASSYGFYGYTF
clone_size: NA; d_call: TRBD1; j_call: TRBJ2-7; v_call: TRBV5-1; cdr3_aa: CASSYSGGSYEQYF
clone_size: once; d_call: NA; j_call: TRBJ2-3; v_call: TRBV7-3; cdr3_aa: CASSLQTSTDTQYF
clone_size: NA; d_call: NA; j_call: TRBJ2-7; v_call: TRBV12-3/TRBV12-4; cdr3_aa: CASSTSEGSEQYF
clone_size: NA; d_call: NA; j_call: TRBJ2-1; v_call: TRBV4-2; cdr3_aa: CASSQEGHAGYNEQFF
clone_size: few; d_call: TRBD2; j_call: TRBJ2-5; v_call: TRBV3-1/TRBV3-2; cdr3_aa: CASSQRTSGKTQYF
clone_size: NA; d_call: NA; j_call: TRBJ1-2; v_call: TRBV28; cdr3_aa: CASSQQGYGYTF
clone_size: NA; d_call: TRBD1; j_call: TRBJ1-5; v_call: TRBV27; cdr3_aa: CASSLRGGGGQPQHF
clone_size: NA; d_call: TRBD1; j_call: TRBJ2-2; v_call: TRBV28; cdr3_aa: CASSFTGGTGELFF
clone_size: NA; d_call: TRBD1; j_call: TRBJ1-2; v_call: TRBV6-5; cdr3_aa: CASLGGQGHYTF
clone_size: few; d_call: TRBD2; j_call: TRBJ2-7; v_call: TRBV9; cdr3_aa: CASSPRVAGGLYEQYF
clone_size: NA; d_call: NA; j_call: TRBJ2-3; v_call: TRBV19; cdr3_aa: CASSFRQERGTQYF
clone_size: NA; d_call: TRBD2; j_call: TRBJ2-1; v_call: TRBV7-2; cdr3_aa: CASSLVASGSSYNEQFF
clone_size: NA; d_call: TRBD2; j_call: TRBJ2-1; v_call: TRBV3-1/TRBV3-2; cdr3_aa: CASSPLRGAGGPDEQFF
clone_size: NA; d_call: NA; j_call: TRBJ2-3; v_call: TRBV19; cdr3_aa: CASSPRGHTDTQYF
clone_size: NA; d_call: NA; j_call: TRBJ1-5; v_call: TRBV28; cdr3_aa: CASSFDIPGNQPQHF
clone_size: NA; d_call: TRBD2; j_call: TRBJ2-1; v_call: TRBV2; cdr3_aa: CASSGLLAGGRNEQFF
clone_size: NA; d_call: TRBD2; j_call: TRBJ2-7; v_call: TRBV7-2; cdr3_aa: CASSFGLAGDQQYF
clone_size: NA; d_call: TRBD2; j_call: TRBJ2-7; v_call: TRBV5-4; cdr3_aa: CASSFPGRAREQYF
clone_size: NA; d_call: NA; j_call: TRBJ2-7; v_call: TRBV7-2; cdr3_aa: CASSPWERASYEQYF
clone_size: NA; d_call: TRBD1; j_call: TRBJ2-2; v_call: TRBV6-5; cdr3_aa: CASTIGTGSGELFF
clone_size: NA; d_call: TRBD1; j_call: TRBJ2-1; v_call: TRBV5-1; cdr3_aa: CASSVDRGSYNEQFF